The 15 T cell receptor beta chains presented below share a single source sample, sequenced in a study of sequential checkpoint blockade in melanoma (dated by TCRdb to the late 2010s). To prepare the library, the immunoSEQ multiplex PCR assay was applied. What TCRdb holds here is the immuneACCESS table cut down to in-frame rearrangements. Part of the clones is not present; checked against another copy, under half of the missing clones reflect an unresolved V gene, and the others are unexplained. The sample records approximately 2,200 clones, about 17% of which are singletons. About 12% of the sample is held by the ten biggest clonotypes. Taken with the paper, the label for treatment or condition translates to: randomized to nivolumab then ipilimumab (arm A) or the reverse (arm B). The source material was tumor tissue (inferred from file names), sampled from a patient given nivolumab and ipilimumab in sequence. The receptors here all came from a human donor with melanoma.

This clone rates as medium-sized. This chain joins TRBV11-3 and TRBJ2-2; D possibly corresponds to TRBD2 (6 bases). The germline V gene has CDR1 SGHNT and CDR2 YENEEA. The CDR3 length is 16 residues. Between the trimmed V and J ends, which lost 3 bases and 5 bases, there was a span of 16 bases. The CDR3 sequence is CASSFKSGAGTGELFF. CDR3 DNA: TGTGCCAGCAGCTTTAAGTCCGGGGCGGGAACCGGGGAGCTGTTTTTT.

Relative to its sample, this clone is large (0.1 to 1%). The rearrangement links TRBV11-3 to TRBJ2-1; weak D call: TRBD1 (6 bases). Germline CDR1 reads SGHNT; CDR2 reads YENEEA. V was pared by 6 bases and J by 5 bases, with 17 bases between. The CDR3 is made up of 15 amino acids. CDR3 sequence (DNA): TGTGCCAGCAGTACGCCCTGGACAGTTAACAATGAGCAGTTCTTC. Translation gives CASSTPWTVNNEQFF.

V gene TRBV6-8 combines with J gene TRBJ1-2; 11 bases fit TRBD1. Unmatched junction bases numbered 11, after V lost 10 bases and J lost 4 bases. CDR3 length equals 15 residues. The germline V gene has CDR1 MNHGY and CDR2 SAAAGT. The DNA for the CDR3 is TGTGCCATCAGCGAACCGGGACAGGGGGGCTATGGCTACACCTTC. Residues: CAISEPGQGGYGYTF.

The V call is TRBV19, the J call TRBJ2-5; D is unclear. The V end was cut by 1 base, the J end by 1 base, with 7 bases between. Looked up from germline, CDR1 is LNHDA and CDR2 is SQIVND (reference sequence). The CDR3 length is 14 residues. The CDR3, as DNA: TGTGCCAGTAGTATAGGTTTAGCCCAAGAGACCCAGTACTTC. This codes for CASSIGLAQETQYF.

CDR3 residues: CASSGGRTLPNTEAFF. CDR3 in DNA: TGCGCCAGCAGTGGAGGTAGGACACTCCCGAACACTGAAGCTTTCTTT. The chain has TRBV10-2 and TRBJ1-1; D perhaps matches TRBD1 (5 bases). The CDR3 length is 16 residues. Looked up from germline, CDR1 is WSHSY and CDR2 is SAAADI. V lost 4 bases to trimming and J lost 1 base, with 16 bases between them.

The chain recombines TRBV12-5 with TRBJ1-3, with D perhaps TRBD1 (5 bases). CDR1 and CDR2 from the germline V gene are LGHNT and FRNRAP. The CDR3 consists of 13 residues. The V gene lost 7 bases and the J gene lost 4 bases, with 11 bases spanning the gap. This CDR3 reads CASALAGGNTIYF. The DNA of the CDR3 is TGTGCTAGTGCCCTAGCAGGGGGAAACACCATATATTTT. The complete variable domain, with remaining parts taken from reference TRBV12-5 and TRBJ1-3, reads DARVTQTPRHKVTEMGQEVTMRCQPILGHNTVFWYRQTMMQGLELLAYFRNRAPLDDSGMPKDRFSAEMPDATLATLKIQPSEPRDSAVYFCASALAGGNTIYFGEGSWLTVV.

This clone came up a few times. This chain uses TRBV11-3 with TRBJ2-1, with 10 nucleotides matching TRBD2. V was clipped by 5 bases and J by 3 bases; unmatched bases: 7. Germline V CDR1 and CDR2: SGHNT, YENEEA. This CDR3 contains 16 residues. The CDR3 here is CASSPSGTSVYNEQFF. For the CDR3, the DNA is TGTGCCAGCAGCCCCTCCGGGACTAGCGTCTACAATGAGCAGTTCTTC.

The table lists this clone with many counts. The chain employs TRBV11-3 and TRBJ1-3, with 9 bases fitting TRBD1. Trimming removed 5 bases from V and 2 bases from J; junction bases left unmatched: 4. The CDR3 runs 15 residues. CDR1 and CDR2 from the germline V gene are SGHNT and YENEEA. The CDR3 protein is CASSRDRAAGNTIYF. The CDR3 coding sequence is TGTGCCAGCAGCCGGGACAGGGCGGCTGGAAACACCATATATTTT.

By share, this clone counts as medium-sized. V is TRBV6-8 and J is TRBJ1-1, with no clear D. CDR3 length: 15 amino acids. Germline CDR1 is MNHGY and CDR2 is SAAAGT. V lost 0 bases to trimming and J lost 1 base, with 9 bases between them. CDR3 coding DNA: TGTGCCAGCAGTTACTCGGAACAGACGAACACTGAAGCTTTCTTT. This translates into CASSYSEQTNTEAFF.

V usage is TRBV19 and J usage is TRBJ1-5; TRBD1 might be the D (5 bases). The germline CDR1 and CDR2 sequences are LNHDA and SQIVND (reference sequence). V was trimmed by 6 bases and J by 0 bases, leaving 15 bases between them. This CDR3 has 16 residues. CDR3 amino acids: CASRMGGGGSNQPQHF. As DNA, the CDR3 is TGTGCCAGTAGAATGGGGGGGGGTGGTAGCAATCAGCCCCAGCATTTT.

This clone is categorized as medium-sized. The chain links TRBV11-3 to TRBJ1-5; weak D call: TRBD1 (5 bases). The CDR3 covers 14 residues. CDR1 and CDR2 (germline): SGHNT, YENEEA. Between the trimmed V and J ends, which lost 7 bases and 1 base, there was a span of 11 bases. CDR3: CASTRGGSNQPQHF. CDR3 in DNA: TGTGCCAGCACCCGGGGGGGAAGCAATCAGCCCCAGCATTTT.

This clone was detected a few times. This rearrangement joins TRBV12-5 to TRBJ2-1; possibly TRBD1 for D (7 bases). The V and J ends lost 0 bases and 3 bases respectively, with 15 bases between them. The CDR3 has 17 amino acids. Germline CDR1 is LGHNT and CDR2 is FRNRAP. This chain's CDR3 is CASGLVQGRDSYNEQFF. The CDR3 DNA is TGTGCTAGTGGTTTGGTTCAGGGGCGGGACAGCTACAATGAGCAGTTCTTC.

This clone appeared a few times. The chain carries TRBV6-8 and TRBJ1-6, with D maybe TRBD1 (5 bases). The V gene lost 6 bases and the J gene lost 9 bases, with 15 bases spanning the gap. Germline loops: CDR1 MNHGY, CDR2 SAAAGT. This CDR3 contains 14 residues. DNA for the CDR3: TGTGCCAGCAGACCCAACTCCGGGACTTCACCCCTCCACTTT. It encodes CASRPNSGTSPLHF.

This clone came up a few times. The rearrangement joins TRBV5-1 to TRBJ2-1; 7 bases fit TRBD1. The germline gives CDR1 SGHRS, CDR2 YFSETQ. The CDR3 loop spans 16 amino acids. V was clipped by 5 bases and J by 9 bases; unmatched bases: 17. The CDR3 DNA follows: TGCGCCAGCAGTTACCCCCCAGCAGGGGGAAGCAGTGAGCAGTTCTTC. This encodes CASSYPPAGGSSEQFF.

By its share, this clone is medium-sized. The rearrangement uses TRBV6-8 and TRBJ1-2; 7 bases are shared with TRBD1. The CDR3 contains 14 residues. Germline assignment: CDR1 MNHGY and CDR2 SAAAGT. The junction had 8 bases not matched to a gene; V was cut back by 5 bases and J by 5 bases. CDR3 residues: CASSNDRVGYGYTF. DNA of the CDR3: TGTGCCAGCAGTAACGACAGGGTAGGGTATGGCTACACCTTC.